This record concerns one T cell receptor (beta chain) sequence. Its specificity is unknown. This sample stems from a study of cytomegalovirus exposure and HLA in healthy donors. Study outcomes and limitations: Investigators reported 150 to 200 TCR beta chains as tied to cytomegalovirus.

13 Jbeta primers and 60 Vbeta primers were used for the PCR. TCRdb's table, derived via immunoSEQ multiplex PCR, lists solely in-frame clones and lacks some. The sample has about 220,000 clones; about 77% are singletons. The receptor comes from a woman aged 25 to 39 in good health and CMV-seronegative. The specimen was PBMCs.

CDR3: CASSEAQGQPQHF. The CDR3 DNA follows: TGTGCCAGCAGTGAAGCGCAGGGTCAGCCCCAGCATTTT. The rearrangement links TRBV6-5 to TRBJ1-5, with D perhaps TRBD1 (5 bases). V was clipped by 5 bases and J by 6 bases, with 11 bases between them. There are 13 residues in the CDR3. Germline V CDR1 and CDR2: MNHEY, SVGAGI.